This T cell receptor (beta chain) came from a study of CD8+CD57+ T cells in acquired aplastic anemia. Whole-study context: DNA recovered from sorted CD4+ and CD8+ cells had a mean of around 3.3 ug.

In the case of this clonotype: Its antigen is as yet unknown.

The template used for profiling TCR beta VDJ and CDR3 was genomic DNA. TCRdb passed the reads through MiXCR, listing each CDR3 protein once. The sample lists about 220,000 distinct CDR3 sequences; around half were seen once. All sequencing subjects had displayed CD8+CD57+ cell expansion on flow cytometry. By the time of blood sampling, patients had still received no therapy. The CDR3 extends over 15 amino acids. V dropped 1 base and J dropped 3 bases, with 15 bases sitting between them. Germline V gives CDR1 DFQATT, CDR2 SNEGSKA (reference sequence). Study-level points and caveats: Researchers reported that CD8+ Simpson's diversity was not significantly different in patients versus controls. The same twenty-nine CD8+ CDR3 sequences occurred in patients and in controls.

This TCR was recovered from a human donor with aplastic anemia. V gene TRBV20-1 combines with J gene TRBJ1-2; the D is unclear. Material for sequencing was sorted CD4+, CD8+, or CD8+CD57+ T cells (not recorded which) from PBMCs. Here the CDR3 reads CSARGLLTWDYGYTF. The CDR3 nucleotides read TGCAGTGCTAGAGGGCTACTTACCTGGGACTATGGCTACACCTTC.